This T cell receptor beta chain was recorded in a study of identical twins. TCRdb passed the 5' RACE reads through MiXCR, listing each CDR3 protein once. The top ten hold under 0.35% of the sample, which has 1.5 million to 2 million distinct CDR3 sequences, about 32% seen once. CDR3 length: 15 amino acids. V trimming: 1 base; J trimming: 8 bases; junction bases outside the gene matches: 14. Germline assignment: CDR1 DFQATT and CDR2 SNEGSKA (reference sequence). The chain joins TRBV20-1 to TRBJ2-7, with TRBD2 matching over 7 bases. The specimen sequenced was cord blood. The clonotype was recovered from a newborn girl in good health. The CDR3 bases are TGCAGTGCTAGAGCCATGGAGGGCAGGGAGGGGCAGCAGTACTTC. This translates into CSARAMEGREGQQYF.